These T cell receptor beta chains were read from a single sample in a study of human versus mouse CDR3 diversity and MHC coevolution. Sequenced by immunoSEQ multiplex PCR; TCRdb stores in-frame clones only, minus some. Among 50,000 to 70,000 clones listed, 94% were seen once. Sequenced input: naive CD4+ T cells from blood. These receptors were taken from a person in their sixties or seventies in good health. Both conserved end residues are part of each CDR3.

v_call cdr3_length cdr3_aa
TRBV19 16 CASSTTSGGTYNEQFF
TRBV28 14 CASSPGQARHEQYF
TRBV7-9 16 CASSRRGVAGANVLTF
TRBV18 13 CASSPSGTHEQYF
TRBV5-6 13 CASSSRAGEPQHF
TRBV19 18 CASRGGRATRVSDTEAFF
TRBV5-5 14 CASSFGGSSYEQYF
TRBV5-1 15 CASSLLGPGDTEAFF
TRBV10-3 12 CAIGQGQETQYF
TRBV5-1 14 CASSSGTGDHEQYF
TRBV19 16 CASRPPGQGWTGELFF
TRBV5-8 13 CASSRGGTYEQYF
TRBV5-6 14 CASSPTGGGSPLHF
TRBV30 15 CAWSTGLGRGNTIYF
TRBV7-9 16 CASSPLAGTGNTEAFF
TRBV7-9 15 CASRPTGTGANVLTF
TRBV19 15 CASSIQGRSGNTIYF
TRBV2 14 CASSWGALYNEQFF
TRBV5-4 14 CASSSSEVSRTQYF
TRBV27 16 CASSPNAAEPFYEQYF
TRBV27 17 CASSPVLALPGANVLTF
TRBV11-3 16 CASSLEGLHSSYEQYF
TRBV11-1 17 CASSLATGVGIQETQYF
TRBV5-4 15 CASSRTGLAGSEQYF
TRBV7-3 13 CASSLLGGDTQYF